This T cell receptor (beta chain) came from a study of OX40 agonist ivuxolimab in advanced cancers. Sequencing used immunoSEQ multiplex PCR; TCRdb keeps in-frame clones, though not all of them. This table has more than 95,000 clones, roughly 90% appearing once. For this clone: This same CDR3 is encoded by further DNA sequences in the sample.

V lost 1 base and J lost 1, with 4 bases in between. Germline V gene sequence: CDR1 SGHAT, CDR2 FQNNGV. The CDR3 is 13 residues long. The source was CD4+ or CD8+ T cells sorted from blood, collected in a trial of the OX40 agonist ivuxolimab. The genes are TRBV11-2 and TRBJ1-1; no definite D call. The sequence derives from an adult with an advanced solid tumor such as melanoma, head and neck, liver or kidney cancer. The CDR3 spells CASSLGGNTEAFF. CDR3 in DNA: TGTGCCAGCAGCTTAGGGGGGAACACTGAAGCTTTCTTT.